A selection of T cell receptor beta chains follows, all from one sample in a study of regulatory T cells in long-lasting Graves disease. TCRdb ran MiXCR on the multiplex PCR reads and lists one entry per CDR3 protein. Of under 300,000 distinct CDR3 sequences listed, 15% to 20% are singletons. These same data were also listed under a study on T cells in Graves' hyperthyroidism and ophthalmopathy.

Material: peripheral blood mononuclear cells (PBMCs), obtained at new diagnosis, from a patient treated with antithyroid drugs. Source of these receptors: a woman in her 30s with Graves disease. Both conserved end residues are part of each CDR3. D genes are given only for firm matches. Not all rows give a size; the values are once, few, many and, for expanded clones, a class.

j_call d_call v_call clone_size cdr3_nt cdr3_aa
TRBJ1-3 - TRBV3-1 many TGTGCCAGCAGCCAAGTAACAGCTATTAACGGAAACACCATATATTTT CASSQVTAINGNTIYF
TRBJ2-1 TRBD2 TRBV2 many TGTGCCAGCAAGCCAGGGCGCCTAGCGGGGGTCTACAATGAGCAGTTCTTC CASKPGRLAGVYNEQFF
TRBJ1-3 - TRBV6-1 many TGTGCCAGCACCCCGACGGTGACCTCTGGAAACACCATATATTTT CASTPTVTSGNTIYF
TRBJ1-4 - TRBV6-5 few TGTGCCAGCAGTTCCGGACAGTCTTGGGAAAAACTGTTTTTT CASSSGQSWEKLFF
TRBJ1-2 - TRBV19 many TGTGCCAGTAGTTCAAGTCCGGGACCAAAAGACTATGGCTACACCTTC CASSSSPGPKDYGYTF
TRBJ2-5 TRBD1 TRBV20-1 many TGCAGTGCTAGACCCGGGACAGGGGAAAACATGGAGACCCAGTACTTC CSARPGTGENMETQYF
TRBJ2-3 - TRBV7-2 - TGTGCCAGCAGCTCCCGATCCGAGGGAGGCACAGATACGCAGTATTTT CASSSRSEGGTDTQYF
TRBJ1-1 - TRBV5-1 many TGCGCCAGCAGCTTGGTAGTTATGAACACTGAAGCTTTCTTT CASSLVVMNTEAFF
TRBJ2-7 TRBD2 TRBV27 many TGTGCCAGCAGTACCAGACTAGCGGGGCCTTACGAGCAGTACTTC CASSTRLAGPYEQYF
TRBJ2-3 TRBD2 TRBV20-1 many TGCAGCGGGACTAGTCCTTCCACAGATACGCAGTATTTT CSGTSPSTDTQYF
TRBJ2-7 - TRBV20-1 - TGCAGTGCTACTCAGGGGCGCGCGGGGGAGCAGTACTTC CSATQGRAGEQYF
TRBJ1-3 - TRBV14 many TGTGCCAGCAGCCAAGATGCAGGTTTGAACACCATATATTTT CASSQDAGLNTIYF
TRBJ1-5 - TRBV7-9 - TGTGCCAGCAGCTTAGTAAAAGGGCAGAAAGGGAATCAGCCCCAGCATTTT CASSLVKGQKGNQPQHF
TRBJ1-2 - TRBV20-1 many TGCAGTGCTAGGGTCCGGGCTAGAGGTGGCTACACCTTC CSARVRARGGYTF
TRBJ2-3 - TRBV11-3 many TGTGCCAGCAGCTTAGAGAACACAGATACGCAGTATTTT CASSLENTDTQYF